This T cell receptor beta chain is drawn from a study of cytomegalovirus exposure and HLA in healthy donors. Here immunoSEQ multiplex PCR was the method, and the copy in TCRdb shows in-frame clones only, minus some. The table has approximately 220,000 clones, approximately 87% seen once. There are 19 residues in the CDR3. Trimming took 0 bases from V and 1 from J; bases not matched to a gene: 9. Per germline, CDR1 SGHDT and CDR2 YYEEEE. In its sample, this clone was seen once. The sequence was obtained from a man between 18 and 35 years old in good health and CMV-seronegative. Material: PBMCs. V gene TRBV5-6 combines with J gene TRBJ2-6; TRBD2 agrees at 8 bases. The CDR3 reads CASSLGHPGGESGANVLTF. For the CDR3, the DNA is TGTGCCAGCAGCTTGGGTCACCCGGGAGGGGAGTCTGGGGCCAACGTCCTGACTTTC.